Below are 5 T cell receptor beta chains sequenced from a single sample in a study of vaccination and CD4 T cells after COVID-19 (dated by TCRdb to about 2022). The method behind the library was PCR. TCRdb lists the instrument as Illumina iSeq 100. DNA from cultured CD4+ T cells underwent TCR sequencing with the Oncomine TCR Beta short-read assay at the Johns Hopkins FTIC core. TCRdb handled the public reads itself, with Q25 trimming in fastp and clone calling in MiXCR, and kept productive beta chains. Merged by CDR3 protein, the rows form single entries marked with the most common genes and DNA. The sample table holds 14,000 to 15,000 distinct CDR3 sequences, of which roughly 75% were seen once. Under 13% of the sample goes to the ten largest clones. The treatment or condition label corresponds to: roughly 11-day PBMC culture with coronavirus spike peptide pools or control peptides (ViraFEST assay).

Their specific antigens are unknown. Sequenced: CD4+ T cells from blood, cultured in vitro. All receptors derive from a human donor who had recovered from COVID-19.

The chain recombines TRBV20-1 with TRBJ1-1, with D hard to call. The ends were cut back, 4 bases at V and 3 bases at J, with 12 bases in the middle. Germline CDR1 is DFQATT and CDR2 is SNEGSKA (reference sequence). This CDR3 is 13 amino acids long. The CDR3 sequence: CSATQTGYTEAFF. CDR3 sequence (DNA): TGCAGTGCTACCCAAACGGGCTACACTGAAGCTTTCTTT.

This clonotype was recorded a few times. The chain employs TRBV25-1 and TRBJ1-3; unclear D gene. Germline lookup yields CDR1 MGHDK and CDR2 SYGVNS. Trimming stripped 3 bases from V and 0 bases from J, with 9 bases between. The CDR3 runs to 15 residues. The CDR3 coding sequence is TGTGCCAGCAGTGAGATGGGGAGCTCTGGAAACACCATATATTTT. Translated, it gives CASSEMGSSGNTIYF. Drawing the rest from reference TRBV25-1 and TRBJ1-3, the complete variable domain is EADIYQTPRYLVIGTGKKITLECSQTMGHDKMYWYQQDPGMELHLIHYSYGVNSTEKGDLSSESTVSRIRTEHFPLTLESARPSHTSQYLCASSEMGSSGNTIYFGEGSWLTVV.

Worth noting for this clonotype: The junction differs from germline at one of its ends, possibly a read error. This chain connects TRBV7-2 to TRBJ1-1, with no clear D. The CDR3 is made up of 14 amino acids. Germline lookup yields CDR1 SGHTA and CDR2 FQGNSA. CDR3 sequence reads: CASSPDSSVTEAFF. CDR3 DNA: TGCGCCAGCAGCCCCGACTCTAGTGTCACTGAAGCTTTCTTT.

The chain employs TRBV20-1 and TRBJ1-2; a possible D gene is TRBD1 (5 bases). Germline V gives CDR1 DFQATT, CDR2 SNEGSKA (reference sequence). V was trimmed by 3 bases and J by 3 bases, leaving 8 bases between them. The CDR3 has 12 amino acids. The CDR3 spells CSARAGDYGYTF. The DNA of the CDR3 is TGCAGTGCTAGGGCGGGGGACTATGGCTACACCTTC.

This sequence joins TRBV5-1 and TRBJ1-2, with D perhaps TRBD1 (5 bases). Germline V gene lookup returns CDR1 SGHRS and CDR2 YFSETQ. The CDR3 consists of 14 residues. Trimming removed 3 bases at V and 4 bases at J, with 13 bases between. The CDR3 DNA reads as TGCGCCAGCAGCTCGGGAGGCCAGGGCTATGGCTACACCTTC. Translating gives CASSSGGQGYGYTF. The whole variable domain, remainder taken from reference TRBV5-1 and TRBJ1-2, is KAGVTQTPRYLIKTRGQQVTLSCSPISGHRSVSWYQQTPGQGLQFLFEYFSETQRNKGNFPGRFSGRQFSNSRSEMNVSTLELGDSALYLCASSSGGQGYGYTFGSGTRLTVV.